Each of the 21 T cell receptor beta chains below was sequenced from the same sample in a study of T cell responses to AZD1222 COVID-19 vaccine. The data were produced by immunoSEQ multiplex PCR, yet TCRdb's version contains in-frame clones alone and is incomplete. The repertoire holds fewer than 200,000 clones, more than 75% seen once, with roughly a quarter in the top ten. The sequencing here drew on peripheral blood, taken 28 days after the second AZD1222 dose. The receptors were gathered from an adult who received the AZD1222 COVID-19 vaccine.

The V gene is TRBV21-1, the J gene TRBJ1-1. TRBV21-1 is a known pseudogene. This CDR3 region has 17 residues. CDR3 nucleotide sequence: TGTGCCAGCAGCAAAGAAGGTTTTGAGGGGTGGGACACTGAAGCTTTCTTT. Its protein is CASSKEGFEGWDTEAFF.

The V gene is TRBV2, the J gene TRBJ2-2; D call uncertain. CDR1 and CDR2 (germline): SNHLY, FYNNEI. CDR3 length: 13 amino acids. V was clipped by 7 bases and J by 1 base, with 7 bases between them. The CDR3 spells CASTLGNTGELFF. The CDR3 DNA reads TGTGCCAGCACGTTAGGGAACACCGGGGAGCTGTTTTTT.

The V and J genes are TRBV6-2 or TRBV6-3 and TRBJ2-2; 8 nucleotides line up with TRBD2. Germline lookup yields CDR1 MNHEY and CDR2 SVGEGT. V shed 5 bases and J 0 bases; nucleotides not matched to a gene: 8. CDR3 length: 17 residues. In nucleotides, the CDR3 is TGTGCCAGCAGTCCCCGGCCGGGACTAGCGAACACCGGGGAGCTGTTTTTT. Its protein product is CASSPRPGLANTGELFF.

The chain uses TRBV28 and TRBJ1-5; 7 bases match TRBD1. CDR1 MDHEN and CDR2 SYDVKM come from the germline V gene. V lost 7 bases, J lost 0 bases, and 6 bases stayed unmatched. The CDR3 runs 15 residues. Here the CDR3 reads CASILRDSSNQPQHF. CDR3 DNA sequence: TGTGCCAGCATCCTCCGGGACAGTAGCAATCAGCCCCAGCATTTT.

J is TRBJ1-1 and V is TRBV7-9; D ambiguous. Germline lookup yields CDR1 SEHNR and CDR2 FQNEAQ (reference sequence). Trimming stripped 6 bases from V and 0 bases from J, with 14 bases between. The CDR3 has 15 residues. The DNA of the CDR3 is TGTGCCAGCAGTAGATGGCGGGGTATGAACACTGAAGCTTTCTTT. It encodes CASSRWRGMNTEAFF.

V gene TRBV9 combines with J gene TRBJ2-1; no firm D call. CDR1 and CDR2 (germline): SGDLS, YYNGEE. Trimming left V 4 bases short and J 2 bases short, with 7 bases between. The CDR3 spans 13 residues. The CDR3 spells CASSPTPYNEQFF. The CDR3 coding sequence is TGTGCCAGCAGCCCTACGCCCTACAATGAGCAGTTCTTC.

J is TRBJ2-1 and V is TRBV27; 10 positions match TRBD2. The CDR3 sequence is 16 residues long. The germline gives CDR1 MNHEY, CDR2 SMNVEV (reference sequence). With 8 bases clipped from V and 8 bases from J, the junction kept 15 bases outside the gene matches. The CDR3 reads CASSSPSSGSQYEQFF. In nucleotides, the CDR3 is TGTGCCAGCTCAAGCCCGTCTAGCGGGAGTCAGTATGAGCAGTTCTTC.

V usage is TRBV9 and J usage is TRBJ1-1, with TRBD1 matching 7 bases. Germline loops: CDR1 SGDLS, CDR2 YYNGEE. This CDR3 is 13 amino acids long. Trimming took 3 bases from V and 6 from J; bases not matched to a gene: 5. The chain's CDR3 is CASSGTGVAEAFF. CDR3 sequence (DNA): TGTGCCAGCAGCGGCACAGGGGTAGCTGAAGCTTTCTTT.

This clone has more than one count but fewer than ten. CDR3 amino acids: CASSPPNGDEQYF. The CDR3 nucleotides read TGTGCCAGCTCACCACCAAATGGCGACGAGCAGTACTTC. The chain joins TRBV18 to TRBJ2-7, with D hard to call. The V end lost 0 bases, the J end lost 5 bases, and 8 bases lay between the germline ends. CDR1 KGHSH and CDR2 LQKENI come from the germline V gene. The CDR3 sequence is 13 residues long.

This chain links TRBV7-8 with TRBJ1-6; D perhaps matches TRBD1 (5 bases). Per the germline V gene, CDR1 is SGHVS and CDR2 is FQNEAQ. The CDR3 runs 17 residues. The V and J ends lost 5 bases and 0 bases respectively, with 14 bases between them. As DNA, the CDR3 is TGTGCCAGCAGCCCCCGGGACTCGTTCTCCTATAATTCACCCCTCCACTTT. Residues: CASSPRDSFSYNSPLHF.

The chain's CDR3 is CASSPSGQNNSPLHF. The CDR3 coding sequence is TGTGCCAGCAGCCCGAGTGGACAAAATAATTCACCCCTCCACTTT. The chain joins TRBV7-9 to TRBJ1-6, with D perhaps matching TRBD1 (5 bases). The CDR3 is 15 amino acids. V was shortened by 5 bases and J by 5 bases, with 13 bases between the two germline ends. Germline-derived CDR1 and CDR2 are SEHNR and FQNEAQ (reference sequence).

V and J are TRBV19 and TRBJ2-3; D unclear. Germline CDR1 LNHDA, CDR2 SQIVND (reference sequence). Trimming removed 4 bases from V and 6 bases from J, with 14 bases in between. The CDR3 has 14 residues. CDR3 nucleotide sequence: TGTGCCAGTAGTAAACGGACGGGTGGGGATACGCAGTATTTT. This codes for CASSKRTGGDTQYF.

The rearrangement uses TRBV6-1 and TRBJ2-7; D is possibly TRBD2 (5 bases). V was trimmed by 2 bases and J by 3 bases, leaving 5 bases between them. The CDR3 loop spans 12 amino acids. Germline CDR1 MNHNS, CDR2 SASEGT. The CDR3 loop reads CASSETSYEQYF. In nucleotides, the CDR3 is TGTGCCAGCAGTGAAACTAGCTACGAGCAGTACTTC.

This rearrangement joins TRBV9 to TRBJ2-3; TRBD2 aligns across 8 bases. The CDR3 length is 14 residues. Germline CDR1 is SGDLS and CDR2 is YYNGEE. V dropped 3 bases and J dropped 4; count of bases not matched to a gene: 4. CDR3 DNA: TGTGCCAGCAGCGCAGGACTAGCTGCAGATACGCAGTATTTT. Protein product: CASSAGLAADTQYF.

The V call is TRBV7-9, the J call TRBJ1-5; TRBD1 matches at 8 bases. J lost 7 bases, V lost 0 bases, and 11 bases had no gene match. The CDR3 covers 17 residues. Germline V CDR1 and CDR2: SEHNR, FQNEAQ (reference sequence). CDR3: CASSLARTGTHNQPQHF. CDR3 nucleotides: TGTGCCAGCAGCTTAGCACGGACAGGGACCCACAACCAGCCCCAGCATTTT.

The CDR3 region has the DNA TGTGCCAGCATCGGGACAGTAGCCTACGAGCAGTACTTC. It yields the protein CASIGTVAYEQYF. The gene calls are TRBV28 and TRBJ2-7; 7 nucleotides line up with TRBD1. Trimming removed 7 bases from V and 2 bases from J; junction bases left unmatched: 5. Germline CDR1 reads MDHEN; CDR2 reads SYDVKM. The CDR3 runs to 13 residues.

This clone was found a few times. This chain uses TRBV19 with TRBJ2-1; 12 bases fit TRBD2. The V segment lost 0 bases and the J segment 6 bases; nucleotides outside the gene matches: 6. The CDR3 is 17 amino acids. The germline gives CDR1 LNHDA, CDR2 SQIVND (reference sequence). CDR3 region: CASSIDQRLAGANEQFF. The CDR3 bases are TGTGCCAGTAGTATAGATCAACGACTAGCGGGAGCCAATGAGCAGTTCTTC.

V gene TRBV6-5 combines with J gene TRBJ1-3, with a possible D match to TRBD1 (5 bases). CDR3 length equals 16 residues. Between the trimmed V and J ends, which lost 0 bases and 3 bases, there was a span of 12 bases. Germline CDR1 is MNHEY and CDR2 is SVGAGI. The CDR3 loop reads CASSYSTGTDGNTIYF. DNA for the CDR3: TGTGCCAGCAGTTACTCCACCGGGACGGATGGAAACACCATATATTTT.

The chain joins TRBV6-5 to TRBJ1-1; TRBD1 agrees at 10 bases. The length of the CDR3 is 15 residues. J lost 4 bases, V lost 6 bases, and 8 bases had no gene match. Germline V gene lookup returns CDR1 MNHEY and CDR2 SVGAGI. The CDR3 DNA reads as TGTGCCAGCAGCCTGGGGGACAGGGGTTCCACTGAAGCTTTCTTT. It yields the protein CASSLGDRGSTEAFF.

The chain combines TRBV28 with TRBJ1-2, with D maybe TRBD1 (5 bases). Germline CDR1 MDHEN, CDR2 SYDVKM. The V end lost 2 bases, the J end lost 4 bases, and 17 bases lay between the germline ends. The length of the CDR3 is 16 residues. The CDR3 DNA sequence: TGTGCCAGCAGTTTACCCCAGGGAGGGGTGGTCTATGGCTACACCTTC. This sequence encodes CASSLPQGGVVYGYTF.

This rearrangement joins TRBV6-6 to TRBJ2-7, with 10 nucleotides matching TRBD2. V dropped 5 bases and J dropped 1; count of bases not matched to a gene: 11. Germline V gene data show CDR1 as MNHNY and CDR2 as SVGAGI (reference sequence). There are 17 residues in the CDR3. The CDR3 coding sequence is TGTGCCAGCAGTCGGGGGGGAAGAGCGGGAGGGTCCTACGAGCAGTACTTC. Translation: CASSRGGRAGGSYEQYF.